Detailed here is one TCR beta chain. The antigen is unknown. The V gene's germline CDR1 is SQVTM and CDR2 ANQGSEA. There are 12 residues in the CDR3. The germline V and J ends were trimmed by 7 bases and 0 bases, with 9 bases remaining between them. The table came from immunoSEQ multiplex PCR; TCRdb's copy has only in-frame clones and leaves some out. The repertoire holds millions of clones, with 90% to 95% as singletons. The sample belongs to a study of shared clonotypes between healthy human individuals. Turning to the study itself: Sampling drew on donors who were a couple of women and a few men aged 18 to 49.

Findings and caveats of the study: Memory subsets generally showed smaller estimated richness than naive subsets did.

The J gene is TRBJ1-1, the V gene TRBV29-1; D gene unclear. Sequencing used naive CD4+ T cells sorted from blood. The subset here: CD45RA+ positively selected. The TCR comes from a man younger than 30 in good health. In nucleotides, the CDR3 is TGCAGCGGGGAGGGCATGAACACTGAAGCTTTCTTT. Protein product: CSGEGMNTEAFF.